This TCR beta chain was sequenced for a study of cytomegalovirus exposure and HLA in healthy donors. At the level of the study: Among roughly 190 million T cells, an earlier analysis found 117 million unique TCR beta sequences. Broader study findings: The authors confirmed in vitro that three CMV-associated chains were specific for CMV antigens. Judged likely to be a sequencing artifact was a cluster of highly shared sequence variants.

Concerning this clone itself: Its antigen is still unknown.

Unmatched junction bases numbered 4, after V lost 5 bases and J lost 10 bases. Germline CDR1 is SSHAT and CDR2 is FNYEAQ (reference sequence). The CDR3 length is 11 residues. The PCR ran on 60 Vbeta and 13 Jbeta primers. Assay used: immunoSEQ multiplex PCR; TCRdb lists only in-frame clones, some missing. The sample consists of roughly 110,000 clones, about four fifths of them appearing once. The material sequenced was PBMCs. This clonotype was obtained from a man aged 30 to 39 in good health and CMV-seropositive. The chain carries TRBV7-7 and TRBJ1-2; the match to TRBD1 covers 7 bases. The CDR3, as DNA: TGTGCCAGCAGCGTCGACAGGGACTACACCTTC. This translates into CASSVDRDYTF.